The T cell receptor (beta chain) under discussion was sequenced for a study of low-dose radiotherapy and immunotherapy resistance in tumors. Study details: With fractions of 0.5 Gy given every 2 weeks, Cohort 1 accumulated a total of 6.5 Gy. Intravenous administration to patients comprised nivolumab at 240 mg every two weeks and ipilimumab at 1 mg/kg every six weeks.

TRAV- and TRBV-specific primers were used for first-strand cDNA, which covered alpha and beta chains. TCR amplification ran roughly 20 PCR cycles using constant-region and V-primer adapter primers. MiXCR was run by TCRdb on the reads, yielding one entry per CDR3 protein. The sample has approximately 90,000 distinct CDR3 sequences, roughly a tenth seen once. Time point meaning: before trial treatment. This clonotype has at least ten counts. Sequencing used PBMCs, obtained before treatment. The receptor comes from a male donor with prostate cancer.

The CDR3, as DNA: TGTGCCAGCAGAGGCGCGGGCCCGAGCTCCTACAATGAGCAGTTCTTC. Amino acid sequence: CASRGAGPSSYNEQFF. The chain uses TRBV13 and TRBJ2-1, with D perhaps TRBD2 (5 bases). This CDR3 is 16 amino acids long. Germline-derived CDR1 and CDR2 are PRHDT and FYEKMQ (reference sequence). V lost 6 bases and J lost 0, with 15 bases in between.